This TCR beta chain was found in a study of cytomegalovirus exposure and HLA in healthy donors. Whole-study results and caveats: Cytomegalovirus-associated TCR beta chains were listed, numbering 164. Whilst most TCR sequences proved rare, a subset of public TCRs occurred across many donors. In a later analysis, first-cohort TCR clusters were found to tend to co-occur in the 90 to 150 validation repertoires.

V was pared by 2 bases and J by 6 bases, with 8 bases between. The CDR3 contains 14 residues. CDR1 is MNHEY, CDR2 SVGAGI, per germline. Regarding this clone: What it binds is unknown.

Clones were sequenced by immunoSEQ multiplex PCR, and TCRdb holds only the in-frame ones, with some missing. The profile covers about 120,000 clones, with roughly 87% appearing a single time and roughly 1.2% taken by the ten largest. The chain combines TRBV6-5 with TRBJ1-6; D not resolved. Source material: PBMCs. This sequence was found in a young woman in good health and CMV-seronegative. The CDR3 nucleotides are TGTGCCAGCAGTTACCGGGGTACTAATTCACCCCTCCACTTT. Its translation is CASSYRGTNSPLHF.